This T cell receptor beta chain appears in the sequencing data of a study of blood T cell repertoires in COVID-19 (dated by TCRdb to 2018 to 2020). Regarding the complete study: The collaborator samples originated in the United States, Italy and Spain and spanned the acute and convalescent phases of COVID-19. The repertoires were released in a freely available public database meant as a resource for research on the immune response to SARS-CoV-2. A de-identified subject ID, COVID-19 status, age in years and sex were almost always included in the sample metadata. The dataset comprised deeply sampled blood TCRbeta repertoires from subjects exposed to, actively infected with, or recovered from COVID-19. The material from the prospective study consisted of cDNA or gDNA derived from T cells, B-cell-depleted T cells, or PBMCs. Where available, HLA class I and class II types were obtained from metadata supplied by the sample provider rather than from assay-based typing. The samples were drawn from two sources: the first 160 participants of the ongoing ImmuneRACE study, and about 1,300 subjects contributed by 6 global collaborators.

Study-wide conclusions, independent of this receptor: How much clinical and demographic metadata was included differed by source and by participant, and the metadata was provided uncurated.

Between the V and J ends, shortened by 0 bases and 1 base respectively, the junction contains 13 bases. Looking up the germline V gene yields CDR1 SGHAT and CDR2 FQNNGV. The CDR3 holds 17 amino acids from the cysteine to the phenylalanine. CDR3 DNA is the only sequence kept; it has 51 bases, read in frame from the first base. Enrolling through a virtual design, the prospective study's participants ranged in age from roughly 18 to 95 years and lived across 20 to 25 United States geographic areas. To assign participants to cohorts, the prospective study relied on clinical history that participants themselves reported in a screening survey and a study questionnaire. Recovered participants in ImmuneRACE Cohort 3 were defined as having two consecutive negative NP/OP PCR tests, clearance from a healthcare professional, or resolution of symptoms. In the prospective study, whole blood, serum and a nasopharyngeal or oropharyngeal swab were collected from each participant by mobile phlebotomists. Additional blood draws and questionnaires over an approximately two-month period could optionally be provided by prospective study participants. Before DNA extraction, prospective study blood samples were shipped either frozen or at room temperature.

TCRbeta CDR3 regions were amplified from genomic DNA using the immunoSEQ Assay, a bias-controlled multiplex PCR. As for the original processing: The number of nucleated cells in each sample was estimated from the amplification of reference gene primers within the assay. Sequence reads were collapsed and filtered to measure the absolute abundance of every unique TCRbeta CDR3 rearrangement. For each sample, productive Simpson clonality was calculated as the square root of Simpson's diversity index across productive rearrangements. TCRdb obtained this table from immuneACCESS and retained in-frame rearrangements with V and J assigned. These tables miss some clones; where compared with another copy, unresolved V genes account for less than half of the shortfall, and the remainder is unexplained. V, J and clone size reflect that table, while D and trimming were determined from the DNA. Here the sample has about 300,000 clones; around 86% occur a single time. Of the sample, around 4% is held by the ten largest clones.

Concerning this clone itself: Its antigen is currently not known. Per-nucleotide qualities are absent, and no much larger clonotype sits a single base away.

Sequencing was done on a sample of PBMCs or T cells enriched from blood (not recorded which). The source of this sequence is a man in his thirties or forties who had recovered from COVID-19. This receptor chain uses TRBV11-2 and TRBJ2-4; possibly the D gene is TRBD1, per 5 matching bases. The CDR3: CASSLDRWNRAKNIQYF. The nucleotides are TGTGCCAGCAGCTTAGATCGGTGGAACAGGGCCAAAAACATTCAGTACTTC.